The rows below give T cell receptor beta chains drawn from one sample of a study of T cell responses to AZD1222 COVID-19 vaccine. Some clones are missing from TCRdb's copy, which holds only in-frame ones; the method was immunoSEQ multiplex PCR. The sample has 150,000 to 180,000 clones, 88% seen once. The specimen was peripheral blood, collected on day 0 of AZD1222 vaccination. These receptors all come from an adult in good health. Each CDR3 is given with its conserved first and last residue. The order of the fields is D gene, clone size, J gene, V gene, CDR3 DNA, CDR3 protein. D genes are given only for firm matches. The size field is filled for only some rows; it gives once, few, many or a size class.

>NA|once|TRBJ2-7|TRBV27
TGTGCCAGCAGTTTCTCGGCCACCTACGAGCAGTACTTC
CASSFSATYEQYF
>TRBD1|NA|TRBJ1-4|TRBV5-1
TGCGCCAGCAGGCTCGGGACAGGGAGGGAAAAACTGTTTTTT
CASRLGTGREKLFF
>NA|NA|TRBJ1-5|TRBV6-2/TRBV6-3
TGTGCCAGCAGTTACTCTCTCGCCCGTCCCCAGCATTTT
CASSYSLARPQHF
>NA|NA|TRBJ2-3|TRBV5-1
TGCGCCAGCAGCTTGGCCCAAGGATTCACAGATACGCAGTATTTT
CASSLAQGFTDTQYF
>NA|NA|TRBJ1-2|TRBV2
TGTACCAGCAGTGAAAGTTATGGCTACACCTTC
CTSSESYGYTF
>NA|NA|TRBJ2-5|TRBV7-2
TGTGCCAGCAGCTTAATCACCCAGGGGAGCCAAGAGACCCAGTACTTC
CASSLITQGSQETQYF
>TRBD1|NA|TRBJ1-2|TRBV5-6
TGTGCCAGCAGCCCTGGGACAGGGGTGTTTGGCTACACCTTC
CASSPGTGVFGYTF
>NA|NA|TRBJ1-1|TRBV28
TGTGCCAGCAGAATGCGGGGGATGAACACTGAAGCTTTCTTT
CASRMRGMNTEAFF
>NA|once|TRBJ2-1|TRBV7-3
TGTGCCAGCAGCTTGGCCGGGAACACCTACAATGAGCAGTTCTTC
CASSLAGNTYNEQFF
>NA|NA|TRBJ1-4|TRBV6-5
TGTGCCAGCAGTTACCAGGGAGGGCCTACTAATGAAAAACTGTTTTTT
CASSYQGGPTNEKLFF
>NA|once|TRBJ2-7|TRBV6-2/TRBV6-3
TGTGCCAGCAGTTCCGTAGCCTACGAGCAGTACTTC
CASSSVAYEQYF
>NA|NA|TRBJ1-3|TRBV6-2/TRBV6-3
TGTGCCAGCAGTCAGGAGGCCCCCGGAAACACCATATATTTT
CASSQEAPGNTIYF
>NA|NA|TRBJ1-6|TRBV6-2/TRBV6-3
TGTGCCAGCAGCCCTCCCCCGACAGGATTGGATTCACCCCTCCACTTT
CASSPPPTGLDSPLHF
>NA|NA|TRBJ2-2|TRBV4-2
TGTGCCAGCAGCCAAGAAGGGGGGGACACCGGGGAGCTGTTTTTT
CASSQEGGDTGELFF
>NA|NA|TRBJ1-5|TRBV25-1
TGTGCCAGCAGCCCCCGGGGGGGAAGCAATCAGCCCCAGCATTTT
CASSPRGGSNQPQHF
>NA|few|TRBJ1-2|TRBV5-1
TGCGCCAGCAGCTTATTGGGGGATGGCTACACCTTC
CASSLLGDGYTF
>NA|NA|TRBJ1-1|TRBV27
TGTGCCAGCAGTAGGGACGGTGGGTGGGTGAACACTGAAGCTTTCTTT
CASSRDGGWVNTEAFF
>NA|NA|TRBJ1-1|TRBV7-2
TGTGCCAGCAGCGCCTCCCCAGGCGACACTGAAGCTTTCTTT
CASSASPGDTEAFF
>TRBD1|NA|TRBJ2-5|TRBV5-1
TGCGCCAGCAGCTCGAATACAGGGACAGGGGAGACCCAGTACTTC
CASSSNTGTGETQYF
>TRBD1|NA|TRBJ1-1|TRBV7-2
TGTGCCAGCAGCTTATGGACAGGGGGCCAAGGAGCTTTCTTT
CASSLWTGGQGAFF
>NA|NA|TRBJ2-7|TRBV6-5
TGTGCCAGCAGTTACGCTATCTGGGACGAGCAGTACTTC
CASSYAIWDEQYF
>NA|NA|TRBJ2-1|TRBV24-1
TGTGCCACCAGTGACCGGGCGTACAATGAGCAGTTCTTC
CATSDRAYNEQFF
>NA|NA|TRBJ1-2|TRBV3-1/TRBV3-2
TGTGCCAGCAGCCAAGAGTCACCCACCTATGGCTACACCTTC
CASSQESPTYGYTF
>NA|NA|TRBJ2-3|TRBV12-3/TRBV12-4
TGTGCCAGCAGTTCCGACAGGAATACGCAGTATTTT
CASSSDRNTQYF
>TRBD1|NA|TRBJ2-5|TRBV18
TGTGCCAGCTCACCTGTACCACGGACAGGGCAAGAGACCCAGTACTTC
CASSPVPRTGQETQYF
>NA|NA|TRBJ1-5|TRBV6-5
TGTGCCAGCAAAAAAGACGCAGTTAGCAATCAGCCCCAGCATTTT
CASKKDAVSNQPQHF
>NA|NA|TRBJ1-6|TRBV28
TGTGCCAGCAGCCGAGGAGGGGATTATAATTCACCCCTCCACTTT
CASSRGGDYNSPLHF
>NA|NA|TRBJ2-7|TRBV12-3/TRBV12-4
TGTGCCACCTCGAAGAGTGGATCCTACGAGCAGTACTTC
CATSKSGSYEQYF
>TRBD2|NA|TRBJ2-3|TRBV28
TGTGCCAGCAGTACCAGCGGGGGGACCTTCACAGATACGCAGTATTTT
CASSTSGGTFTDTQYF
>NA|NA|TRBJ2-3|TRBV7-3
TGTGCCAGCAGCTTAACCCCGGGGGTGGGAGATACGCAGTATTTT
CASSLTPGVGDTQYF
>NA|few|TRBJ2-3|TRBV2
TGTGCCAGCGAATTACAGGTCACAGATACGCAGTATTTT
CASELQVTDTQYF
>NA|NA|TRBJ2-7|TRBV10-3
TGTGCCATCCAAAACCTCGCTGGCGAGCAGTACTTC
CAIQNLAGEQYF
>NA|NA|TRBJ1-3|TRBV5-6
TGTGCCAGCAGCCGCAGGGGTACGGGCGCTGGAAACACCATATATTTT
CASSRRGTGAGNTIYF
>NA|NA|TRBJ2-7|TRBV29-1
TGCAGCGCTGGGGAAACCGACAGGCCCTCCTACGAGCAGTACTTC
CSAGETDRPSYEQYF
>NA|NA|TRBJ1-1|TRBV9
TGTGCCAGCAGCGTTGGACAGACGAACACTGAAGCTTTCTTT
CASSVGQTNTEAFF
>TRBD2|NA|TRBJ2-5|TRBV4-2
TGTGCCAGCAGCCAAGGTTTGATAGCGGGGGGGCTGGAGACCCAGTACTTC
CASSQGLIAGGLETQYF
>NA|NA|TRBJ1-3|TRBV18
TGTGCCAGCTCACCGGGGGTATCAGGAAACACCATATATTTT
CASSPGVSGNTIYF
>NA|NA|TRBJ2-2|TRBV11-2
TGTGCCAGCAGCTTAGGCGGCGGGACCCCGGGGTGGGCCGGGGAGCTGTTTTTT
CASSLGGGTPGWAGELFF
>TRBD1|NA|TRBJ1-6|TRBV6-5
TGTGCCAGCAGCCGGGACAGGGGGACGGGTTCACCCCTCCACTTT
CASSRDRGTGSPLHF
>NA|NA|TRBJ2-3|TRBV6-5
TGTGCCAGCAGTTCTATAGGGGGACCAGATACGCAGTATTTT
CASSSIGGPDTQYF
>NA|few|TRBJ2-7|TRBV5-1
TGCGCCAGCAGCTTTTCGGGGTCCTACGAGCAGTACTTC
CASSFSGSYEQYF
>NA|NA|TRBJ2-5|TRBV18
TGTGCCAGCTCGTCGGGGTTGGGCGGGGTCCAAGAGACCCAGTACTTC
CASSSGLGGVQETQYF
>NA|once|TRBJ2-2|TRBV3-1/TRBV3-2
TGTGCCAGCAGCCGAGAAAGGGGAGGATGGGGCACCGGGGAGCTGTTTTTT
CASSRERGGWGTGELFF
>NA|few|TRBJ2-1|TRBV6-5
TGTGCCAGCAGCCGGCGACTAGGGGGGTCGAATGAGCAGTTCTTC
CASSRRLGGSNEQFF
>TRBD1|once|TRBJ1-1|TRBV6-6
TGTGCCAGCAGTCAGGGGGGCCAGGGGAGGTCGACTTTCTTT
CASSQGGQGRSTFF
>NA|NA|TRBJ2-3|TRBV24-1
TGTGCCACCAGTGAAGCAGATACGCAGTATTTT
CATSEADTQYF
>NA|NA|TRBJ1-5|TRBV10-2
TGCGCCAGCAGTGAGTCGGTATGGAATCAGCCCCAGCATTTT
CASSESVWNQPQHF
>NA|NA|TRBJ2-3|TRBV24-1
TGTGCCACCAGTGATTTGGTTACGCAGTATTTT
CATSDLVTQYF
>TRBD2|NA|TRBJ2-3|TRBV7-2
TGTGCCAGCAGCTCTGGACTAGCGGGGGGAAGAGATACGCAGTATTTT
CASSSGLAGGRDTQYF
>NA|NA|TRBJ2-7|TRBV7-2
TGTGCCAGCAGTCCAGACCGGGGGGCGTCCTACGAGCAGTACTTC
CASSPDRGASYEQYF
>NA|once|TRBJ1-1|TRBV6-5
TGTGCCAGCAGTCCTTCATTTATGAACACTGAAGCTTTCTTT
CASSPSFMNTEAFF
>NA|few|TRBJ1-1|TRBV5-1
TGCGCCAGCAGCTTGGAACAGAACACTGAAGCTTTCTTT
CASSLEQNTEAFF